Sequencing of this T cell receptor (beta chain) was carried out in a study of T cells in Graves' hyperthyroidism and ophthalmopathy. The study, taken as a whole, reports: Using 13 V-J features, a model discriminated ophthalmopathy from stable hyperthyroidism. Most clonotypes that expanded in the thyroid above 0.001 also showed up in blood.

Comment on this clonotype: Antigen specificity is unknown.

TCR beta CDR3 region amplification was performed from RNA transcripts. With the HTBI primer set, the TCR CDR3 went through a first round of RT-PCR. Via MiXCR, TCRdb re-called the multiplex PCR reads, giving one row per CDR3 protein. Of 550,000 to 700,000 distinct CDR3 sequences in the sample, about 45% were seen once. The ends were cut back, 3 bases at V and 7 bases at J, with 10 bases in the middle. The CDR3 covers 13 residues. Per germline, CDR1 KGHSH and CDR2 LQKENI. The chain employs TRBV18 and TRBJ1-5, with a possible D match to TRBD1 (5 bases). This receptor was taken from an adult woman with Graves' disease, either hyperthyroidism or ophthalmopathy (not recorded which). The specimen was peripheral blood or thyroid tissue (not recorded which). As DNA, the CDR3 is TGTGCCAGCTCACCTCCGGGGGACCAGCCCCAGCATTTT. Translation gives CASSPPGDQPQHF.